The rows below give T cell receptor beta chains drawn from one sample of a study of blood T cell repertoires in COVID-19. Clones were read by immunoSEQ multiplex PCR, and TCRdb kept only the in-frame ones, dropping some. The table lists fewer than 150,000 clones, 85% of them singletons, with roughly an eighth in the top ten. Sequenced: peripheral blood. These TCRs come from a human donor in a cohort sampled during active COVID-19. Each CDR3 is given with its conserved first and last residue. D genes are given only for firm matches. Some rows have no size entry. The others give once, few or many, or a class for an expanded clone.

J gene | D gene | V gene | clone size | CDR3 DNA | CDR3 protein
TRBJ1-5 | TRBD1 | TRBV5-6 | . | TGTGCCAGCAGCTTCTGGGACAGAGGCAATCAGCCCCAGCATTTT | CASSFWDRGNQPQHF
TRBJ2-1 | TRBD1 | TRBV24-1 | . | TGTGCCACCAGTGATCCCTCGACAGGGAGTCCGGACAATGAGCAGTTCTTC | CATSDPSTGSPDNEQFF
TRBJ1-2 | . | TRBV6-2/TRBV6-3 | once | TGTGCCAGCAGTTACTCGGGGGCTGCGGACTATGGCTACACCTTC | CASSYSGAADYGYTF
TRBJ2-7 | . | TRBV18 | . | TGTGCCAGCTCACCACCGGGGGGGCCCTACGAGCAGTACTTC | CASSPPGGPYEQYF
TRBJ2-2 | TRBD2 | TRBV7-7 | . | TGTGCCAGCAGCTTATCGACTAGCGGCGATACCGGGGAGCTGTTTTTT | CASSLSTSGDTGELFF
TRBJ2-3 | . | TRBV29-1 | . | TGCAGCGTTGTAGCCGTGGCAGATACGCAGTATTTT | CSVVAVADTQYF
TRBJ2-2 | TRBD1 | TRBV4-1 | . | TGCGCCAGCAGCCAGACGACCGGGACAGGGTTCGGGGAGCTGTTTTTT | CASSQTTGTGFGELFF
TRBJ2-1 | TRBD1 | TRBV7-3 | few | TGTGCCAGCAGCTTCCGGACAGGGGGCTGGAATGAGCAGTTCTTC | CASSFRTGGWNEQFF
TRBJ2-4 | TRBD1 | TRBV28 | . | TGTGCGGGGGCAGGGGGAAATAGTATTCAGTACTTC | CAGAGGNSIQYF
TRBJ2-2 | TRBD2 | TRBV6-1 | . | TGTGCCAGCAGTGTCCGACTAGCGGGAGTGAACACCGGGGAGCTGTTTTTT | CASSVRLAGVNTGELFF
TRBJ1-2 | . | TRBV28 | few | TGTGCCAGCAGTTCCCCGGGGACTTCCCCCAGCTATGGCTACACCTTC | CASSSPGTSPSYGYTF
TRBJ2-1 | . | TRBV19 | once | TGTGCCAGTAGTATAAAGGCGGGGCACAATGAGCAGTTCTTC | CASSIKAGHNEQFF
TRBJ2-3 | TRBD1 | TRBV19 | . | TGTGCCAGTACCCCGGGACAGGGGGCGGTCTGGTCAGATACGCAGTATTTT | CASTPGQGAVWSDTQYF
TRBJ1-1 | TRBD1 | TRBV6-2/TRBV6-3 | . | TGTGCCAGCAGTTTCACCAAACTACGACAGGGAATGAACACTGAAGCTTTCTTT | CASSFTKLRQGMNTEAFF
TRBJ2-1 | TRBD2 | TRBV6-5 | . | TGTGCCAGCAGTCCCCTAGCGGGGGGGTACAATGAGCAGTTCTTC | CASSPLAGGYNEQFF
TRBJ2-7 | . | TRBV15 | few | TGTGCCACCAGCAGAGACGTCCGAGACTACGAGCAGTACTTC | CATSRDVRDYEQYF
TRBJ1-5 | . | TRBV28 | once | TGTGCCAGCAGTCCCCCAAGTGGACAGCCTCATCAGCCCCAGCATTTT | CASSPPSGQPHQPQHF
TRBJ1-1 | . | TRBV6-6 | once | TGTGCCAGCAGTTACTCAGGGGGTAACACTGAAGCTTTCTTT | CASSYSGGNTEAFF
TRBJ2-2 | . | TRBV28 | . | TGTGCCAGCATCCGACTAGGCACTTCCACCGGGGAGCTGTTTTTT | CASIRLGTSTGELFF
TRBJ1-6 | TRBD1 | TRBV27 | . | TGTGCCAGCAGTTTTTTTCGGACAGGGGGCGCGTCGAATTCACCCCTCCACTTT | CASSFFRTGGASNSPLHF
TRBJ1-2 | . | TRBV30 | . | TGTGCCTGTTCGGACAGAAGGGCGTCTAACTATGGCTACACCTTC | CACSDRRASNYGYTF
TRBJ1-6 | TRBD1 | TRBV6-2/TRBV6-3 | . | TGTGCCAGCAGTTACGGGGACAGTCTAACTGATTCACCCCTCCACTTT | CASSYGDSLTDSPLHF
TRBJ1-1 | . | TRBV20-1 | few | TGCAGTGCTAACGGGGACACTGAAGCTTTCTTT | CSANGDTEAFF
TRBJ2-1 | . | TRBV6-5 | . | TGTGCCAGCAGGCAGGGTAGCCTCTACAATGAGCAGTTCTTC | CASRQGSLYNEQFF
TRBJ2-7 | . | TRBV28 | . | TGTGCCAGCAGCCCCCATCCCGGGGGCTACGAGCAGTACTTC | CASSPHPGGYEQYF
TRBJ2-2 | . | TRBV30 | . | TGTGCCTGGGACTCCGGGAACACCGGGGAGCTGTTTTTT | CAWDSGNTGELFF
TRBJ1-2 | . | TRBV3-1/TRBV3-2 | few | TGTGCCAGCAGCCCAGGGCCTGGAGGCTACACCTTC | CASSPGPGGYTF
TRBJ2-2 | . | TRBV11-3 | . | TGTGCCAGCAGCTCAGGACAGACAGGCGGGGAGCTGTTTTTT | CASSSGQTGGELFF
TRBJ2-1 | TRBD2 | TRBV23-1 | . | TGCGCCAGCAGTCCGAAAGGGACTAGCTCCTACAATGAGCAGTTCTTC | CASSPKGTSSYNEQFF
TRBJ2-7 | . | TRBV28 | few | TGTGCCAGCAGTTCTCCCGGACAGCTTAAGACCTACGAGCAGTACTTC | CASSSPGQLKTYEQYF
TRBJ1-1 | . | TRBV11-3 | once | TGTGCCAGCAGCTACACACCGAACACTGAAGCTTTCTTT | CASSYTPNTEAFF
TRBJ1-5 | TRBD1 | TRBV6-6 | . | TGTGCCAGCAGTACGCCGGGACAGAACAATCAGCCCCAGCATTTT | CASSTPGQNNQPQHF
TRBJ2-3 | . | TRBV25-1 | . | TGTGCCAGCAGAAGAACGGGTTTCAGCACAGATACGCAGTATTTT | CASRRTGFSTDTQYF
TRBJ2-3 | . | TRBV4-3 | . | TGCGCCAGCAGCCAGCGGTACCTCTTCACAGATACGCAGTATTTT | CASSQRYLFTDTQYF
TRBJ1-6 | TRBD1 | TRBV6-6 | . | TGTGCCAGCAAACAGACCGGACAGGGAAGTTCACCCCTCCACTTT | CASKQTGQGSSPLHF
TRBJ2-2 | TRBD1 | TRBV7-6 | few | TGTGCCAGCAGCCCACGGGGGGACAGGGTACCCACCGGGGAGCTGTTTTTT | CASSPRGDRVPTGELFF
TRBJ1-1 | . | TRBV19 | . | TGTGCCAGTAGTTACAACAGCAGACAGACGAAAAATGAAGCTTTCTTT | CASSYNSRQTKNEAFF
TRBJ1-2 | TRBD1 | TRBV6-6 | . | TGTGCCAGCAGTTACGACAGGGGAGTCGGCTACACCTTC | CASSYDRGVGYTF
TRBJ2-3 | . | TRBV7-3 | once | TGTGCCAGCAGCTCGCAGGGAGGACGGACAGATACGCAGTATTTT | CASSSQGGRTDTQYF
TRBJ2-3 | . | TRBV5-1 | . | TGCGCCAGCAGCCCCCGCGGGGTCCCGGGGGATACGCAGTATTTT | CASSPRGVPGDTQYF
TRBJ1-1 | TRBD1 | TRBV19 | . | TGTGCCAGTAACGGGCAGGGGGTCATGAACACTGAAGCTTTCTTT | CASNGQGVMNTEAFF
TRBJ1-6 | TRBD1 | TRBV20-1 | . | TGCAGTGCTAGTCCGGCCGGGACAGGGGGCCAATGGTCACCCCTCCACTTT | CSASPAGTGGQWSPLHF
TRBJ2-2 | . | TRBV2 | . | TGTGCCAGCTGTCAGGTTACCGGGGAGCTGTTTTTT | CASCQVTGELFF
TRBJ1-5 | . | TRBV2 | . | TGTGCCAGCAGTGGGAGGGGTGGCAATCAGCCCCAGCATTTT | CASSGRGGNQPQHF
TRBJ2-1 | TRBD1 | TRBV6-5 | . | TGTGCCCTAAGACAGGGGGGTTCCAATGAGCAGTTCTTC | CALRQGGSNEQFF
TRBJ1-2 | . | TRBV6-5 | . | TGTGCCAGCGAGGAAGGGGCCCACAAGGACTATGGCTACACCTTC | CASEEGAHKDYGYTF
TRBJ1-1 | TRBD1 | TRBV6-5 | . | TGTGCCAGCAGTAGACAGGGAGGCACTGAAGCTTTCTTT | CASSRQGGTEAFF